A selection of T cell receptor beta chains follows, all from one sample in a study of blood T cell repertoires in COVID-19. Sequencing was performed with immunoSEQ multiplex PCR; in TCRdb, only in-frame clones are kept and a portion is missing. The table lists a few hundred thousand clones, approximately 78% of them singletons. Sequencing input: peripheral blood. The source is a woman under 30 with acute or convalescent COVID-19. The CDR3 runs from the conserved cysteine through the conserved F or W. D genes are given only for firm matches. Size tells how often a clone was seen (once, few, many) or the class of an expanded clone, and some rows leave it out.

>TRBJ1-2|NA|TRBV10-3|TRBD1
CAISALDRGDYGYTF
TGTGCCATCAGTGCTTTAGACAGGGGCGACTATGGCTACACCTTC
>TRBJ2-5|NA|TRBV14|TRBD1
CASSQDIDRVETQYF
TGTGCCAGCAGCCAAGATATTGACAGGGTAGAGACCCAGTACTTC
>TRBJ1-2|NA|TRBV5-1|TRBD1
CASSPRTGDGYTF
TGCGCCAGCAGCCCACGGACAGGGGATGGCTACACCTTC
>TRBJ2-1|NA|TRBV30|TRBD2
CAWSASFWRGNEQFF
TGTGCCTGGAGCGCTAGTTTCTGGCGGGGGAATGAGCAGTTCTTC
>TRBJ1-2|NA|TRBV24-1|NA
CATSDPAGGYTF
TGTGCCACCAGTGACCCGGCGGGAGGCTACACCTTC
>TRBJ1-2|NA|TRBV12-3/TRBV12-4|NA
CASSTGIYYGYTF
TGTGCCAGCAGTACAGGGATTTACTATGGCTACACCTTC
>TRBJ2-1|NA|TRBV5-1|TRBD2
CASSEGLAGWPNEQFF
TGCGCCAGCAGCGAGGGGCTAGCGGGGTGGCCCAATGAGCAGTTCTTC
>TRBJ1-2|NA|TRBV5-5|TRBD1
CASSLGQGARGYTF
TGTGCCAGCAGCTTGGGTCAGGGGGCGCGTGGCTACACCTTC
>TRBJ1-5|NA|TRBV5-8|NA
CASSFRGAGQPQHF
TGTGCCAGCAGCTTCCGGGGGGCTGGTCAGCCCCAGCATTTT
>TRBJ2-2|NA|TRBV27|TRBD2
CASSKTRLAGGGELFF
TGTGCCAGCAGCAAAACGAGACTAGCGGGAGGCGGGGAGCTGTTTTTT
>TRBJ2-5|NA|TRBV18|TRBD2
CASSPPIISGGETQYF
TGTGCCAGCTCACCACCAATTATATCGGGGGGAGAGACCCAGTACTTC
>TRBJ2-6|NA|TRBV30|NA
CAWSIGGGGANVLTF
TGTGCCTGGAGTATAGGCGGTGGTGGGGCCAACGTCCTGACTTTC
>TRBJ2-7|NA|TRBV28|TRBD1
CASSLGRQGWYEQYF
TGTGCCAGCAGTTTAGGGAGACAGGGCTGGTACGAGCAGTACTTC
>TRBJ1-1|once|TRBV18|TRBD1
CASSPRGHNTEAFF
TGTGCCAGCTCACCCAGGGGGCATAACACTGAAGCTTTCTTT
>TRBJ1-1|NA|TRBV29-1|TRBD1
CSVERQGLNTEAFF
TGCAGCGTTGAGAGACAGGGGCTGAACACTGAAGCTTTCTTT
>TRBJ1-2|NA|TRBV28|NA
CASSALAPWGYTF
TGTGCCAGCAGTGCCTTGGCACCCTGGGGCTACACCTTC
>TRBJ1-4|NA|TRBV6-2/TRBV6-3|TRBD1
CASSYSPWATGDEKLFF
TGTGCCAGCAGTTACTCGCCGTGGGCGACAGGGGATGAAAAACTGTTTTTT
>TRBJ2-7|NA|TRBV7-2|TRBD2
CASSPQTSGGRSYEQYF
TGTGCCAGCAGCCCCCAGACTAGCGGGGGACGTTCCTACGAGCAGTACTTC
>TRBJ2-7|NA|TRBV19|NA
CASSIGRESSYEQYF
TGTGCCAGTAGTATAGGGCGGGAAAGCTCCTACGAGCAGTACTTC
>TRBJ2-3|NA|TRBV29-1|TRBD1
CSVKGARDRGTTDTQYF
TGCAGCGTAAAAGGGGCGCGGGACAGGGGGACCACAGATACGCAGTATTTT
>TRBJ2-1|few|TRBV9|TRBD2
CASSASGIDYNEQFF
TGTGCCAGCAGCGCAAGCGGGATAGACTACAATGAGCAGTTCTTC
>TRBJ2-7|NA|TRBV27|NA
CASSFADSYEQYF
TGTGCCAGCAGTTTTGCAGACTCCTACGAGCAGTACTTC
>TRBJ1-4|NA|TRBV7-9|TRBD1
CASSLGGQQNEKLFF
TGTGCCAGCAGCTTAGGGGGACAGCAGAATGAAAAACTGTTTTTT
>TRBJ2-7|once|TRBV28|TRBD2
CASSLVSSWGLAGTSSYEQYF
TGTGCCAGCAGTTTGGTCAGTTCGTGGGGACTAGCGGGCACCAGCTCCTACGAGCAGTACTTC
>TRBJ2-7|NA|TRBV2|TRBD2
CASSDGTSGSYEQYF
TGTGCCAGCAGCGATGGGACTAGCGGGAGCTACGAGCAGTACTTC
>TRBJ1-2|NA|TRBV12-3/TRBV12-4|NA
CASSLRGGYGYTF
TGTGCCAGCAGTTTACGGGGAGGGTATGGCTACACCTTC
>TRBJ1-3|NA|TRBV9|NA
CASSPRGNTIYF
TGTGCCAGCAGCCCTAGGGGAAACACCATATATTTT
>TRBJ2-7|NA|TRBV30|TRBD2
CAWTPGDSGSGYEQYF
TGTGCCTGGACCCCTGGGGATAGCGGGAGTGGGTACGAGCAGTACTTC
>TRBJ2-7|NA|TRBV7-8|TRBD1
CASSLGQGTTEQYF
TGTGCCAGCAGCTTAGGACAGGGCACGACCGAGCAGTACTTC
>TRBJ1-5|NA|TRBV23-1|TRBD1
CASGVGAGGSCGNQPQHF
TGCGCCAGCGGTGTAGGGGCAGGGGGTTCTTGTGGCAATCAGCCCCAGCATTTT
>TRBJ2-3|NA|TRBV20-1|TRBD2
CSASISHRGTTTDTQYF
TGCAGTGCTAGTATTTCCCATCGGGGGACTACCACAGATACGCAGTATTTT
>TRBJ2-7|NA|TRBV27|TRBD2
CASSLTVGITSGRFEQYF
TGTGCCAGCAGTCTGACCGTAGGAATTACTAGCGGGAGGTTCGAGCAGTACTTC
>TRBJ2-5|NA|TRBV7-2|TRBD2
CASSLATSGRAQETQYF
TGTGCCAGCAGCTTAGCCACTAGCGGGAGGGCCCAAGAGACCCAGTACTTC
>TRBJ1-6|NA|TRBV27|TRBD1
CASRWTGGNSPLHF
TGTGCCAGCAGATGGACAGGGGGGAATTCACCCCTCCACTTT
>TRBJ2-7|once|TRBV7-2|TRBD1
CASSLRWTGEGWAYEQYF
TGTGCCAGCAGCCTAAGGTGGACAGGGGAGGGTTGGGCCTACGAGCAGTACTTC
>TRBJ1-3|NA|TRBV7-9|NA
CASSFFGDGNTIYF
TGTGCCAGCAGCTTCTTCGGAGATGGAAACACCATATATTTT
>TRBJ1-6|NA|TRBV7-3|NA
CASSSTPGDGTPLHF
TGTGCCAGCAGCTCTACACCCGGAGACGGCACACCCCTCCACTTT
>TRBJ2-7|NA|TRBV5-5|TRBD2
CASGTSDYEQYF
TGTGCCAGCGGTACTAGCGATTACGAGCAGTACTTC
>TRBJ2-7|NA|TRBV6-5|NA
CASSYSTGLYEQYF
TGTGCCAGCAGTTACTCGACAGGTCTCTACGAGCAGTACTTC
>TRBJ1-2|NA|TRBV7-2|TRBD1
CASSLAGGQGYGYTF
TGTGCCAGCAGCTTAGCAGGGGGACAGGGCTATGGCTACACCTTC
>TRBJ2-1|NA|TRBV7-9|TRBD2
CASSFRLAGGSSYNEQFF
TGTGCCAGCAGCTTTCGACTAGCGGGAGGCTCCTCCTACAATGAGCAGTTCTTC
>TRBJ2-3|NA|TRBV9|TRBD2
CASSVVGTSVADTQYF
TGTGCCAGCAGCGTAGTTGGGACTAGCGTGGCAGATACGCAGTATTTT
>TRBJ1-5|NA|TRBV7-9|NA
CASSLGGPQPQHF
TGTGCCAGCAGCTTAGGGGGCCCTCAGCCCCAGCATTTT
>TRBJ1-2|NA|TRBV2|TRBD1
CASSEGSGGGGTAPYGYTF
TGTGCCAGCAGTGAAGGGTCGGGCGGAGGTGGGACAGCTCCCTATGGCTACACCTTC
>TRBJ2-7|few|TRBV4-2|TRBD1
CASSPGQGTYEQYF
TGTGCCAGCAGCCCGGGACAGGGAACCTACGAGCAGTACTTC
>TRBJ1-5|NA|TRBV19|NA
CASSIDIPGRQPQHF
TGTGCCAGTAGTATAGATATACCAGGGAGGCAGCCCCAGCATTTT
>TRBJ2-1|NA|TRBV10-3|TRBD2
CAISDLGLASNEQFF
TGTGCCATCAGTGATTTGGGACTAGCCAGCAATGAGCAGTTCTTC
>TRBJ1-2|NA|TRBV4-2|NA
CASSQGRTASNYGYTF
TGTGCCAGCAGCCAAGGACGGACAGCCTCTAACTATGGCTACACCTTC
>TRBJ2-5|NA|TRBV12-3/TRBV12-4|NA
CASSHTNQETQYF
TGTGCCAGCAGCCACACGAATCAAGAGACCCAGTACTTC
>TRBJ2-1|NA|TRBV6-2/TRBV6-3|TRBD1
CASSYSSGAGGGEQFF
TGTGCCAGCAGTTACTCGAGTGGGGCAGGGGGTGGTGAGCAGTTCTTC
>TRBJ2-7|NA|TRBV6-5|TRBD2
CASSQGAGSYEQYF
TGTGCCAGCAGCCAGGGAGCGGGAAGCTACGAGCAGTACTTC